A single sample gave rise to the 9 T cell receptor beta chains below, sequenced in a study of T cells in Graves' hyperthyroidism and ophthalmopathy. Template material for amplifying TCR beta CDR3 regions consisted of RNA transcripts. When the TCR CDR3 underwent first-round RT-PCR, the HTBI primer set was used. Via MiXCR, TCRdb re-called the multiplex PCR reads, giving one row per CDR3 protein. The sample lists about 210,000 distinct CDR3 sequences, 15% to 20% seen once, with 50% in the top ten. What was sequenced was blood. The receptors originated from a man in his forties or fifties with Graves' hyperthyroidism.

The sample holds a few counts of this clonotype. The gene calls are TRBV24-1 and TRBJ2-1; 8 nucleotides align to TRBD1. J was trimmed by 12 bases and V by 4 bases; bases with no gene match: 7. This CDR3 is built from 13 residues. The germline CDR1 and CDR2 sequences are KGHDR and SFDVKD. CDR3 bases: TGTGCCACCAGTGACTCCAGGGGGCTTGTGCAGTTCTTC. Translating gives CATSDSRGLVQFF.

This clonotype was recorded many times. The CDR3 sequence: CASSPWVAGTHEQYF. The DNA for the CDR3 is TGTGCCAGCAGCCCCTGGGTAGCGGGGACACACGAGCAGTACTTC. V gene TRBV7-9 combines with J gene TRBJ2-7, with 8 nucleotides matching TRBD2. The germline gives CDR1 SEHNR, CDR2 FQNEAQ (reference sequence). With V trimmed by 5 bases and J by 5 bases, 11 bases remained unmatched. CDR3 size: 15 residues.

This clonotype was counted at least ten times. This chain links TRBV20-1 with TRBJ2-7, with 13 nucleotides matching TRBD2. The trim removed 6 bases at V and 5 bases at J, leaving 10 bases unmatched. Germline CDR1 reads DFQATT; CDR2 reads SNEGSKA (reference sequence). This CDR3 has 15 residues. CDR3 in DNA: TGCAGTGCCTGGACTAGCGGGAGTCTAGTCCACGAGCAGTACTTC. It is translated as CSAWTSGSLVHEQYF.

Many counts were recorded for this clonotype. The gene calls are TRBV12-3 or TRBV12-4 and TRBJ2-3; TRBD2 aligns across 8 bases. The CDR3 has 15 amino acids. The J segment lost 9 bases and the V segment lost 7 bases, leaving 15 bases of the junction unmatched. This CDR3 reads CASTLGASGFGTQYF. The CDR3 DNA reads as TGTGCCAGCACCCTTGGGGCTAGCGGGTTCGGAACGCAGTATTTT.

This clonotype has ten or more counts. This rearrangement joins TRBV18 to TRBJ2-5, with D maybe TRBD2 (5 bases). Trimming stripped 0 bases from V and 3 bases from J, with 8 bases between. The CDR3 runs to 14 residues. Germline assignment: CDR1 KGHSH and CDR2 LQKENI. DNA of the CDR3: TGTGCCAGCTCACCACCCGACGGGAAAGAGACCCAGTACTTC. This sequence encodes CASSPPDGKETQYF.

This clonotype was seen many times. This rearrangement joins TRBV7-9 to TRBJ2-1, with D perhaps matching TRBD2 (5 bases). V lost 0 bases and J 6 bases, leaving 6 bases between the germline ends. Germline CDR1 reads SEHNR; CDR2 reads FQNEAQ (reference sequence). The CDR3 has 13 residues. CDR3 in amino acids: CASSLALANEQFF. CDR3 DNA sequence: TGTGCCAGCAGCTTAGCGCTAGCCAATGAGCAGTTCTTC.

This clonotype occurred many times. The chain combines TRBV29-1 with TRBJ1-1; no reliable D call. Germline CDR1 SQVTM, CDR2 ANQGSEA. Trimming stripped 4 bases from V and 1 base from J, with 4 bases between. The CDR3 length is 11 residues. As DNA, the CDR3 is TGCAGCGTTGCGGAGAACACTGAAGCTTTCTTT. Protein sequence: CSVAENTEAFF.

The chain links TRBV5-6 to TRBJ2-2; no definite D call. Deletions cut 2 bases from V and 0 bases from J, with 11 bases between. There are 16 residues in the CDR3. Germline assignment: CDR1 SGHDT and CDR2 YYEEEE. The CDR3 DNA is TGTGCCAGCAGCTTAGTACCTGTGGCGAACACCGGGGAGCTGTTTTTT. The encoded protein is CASSLVPVANTGELFF.

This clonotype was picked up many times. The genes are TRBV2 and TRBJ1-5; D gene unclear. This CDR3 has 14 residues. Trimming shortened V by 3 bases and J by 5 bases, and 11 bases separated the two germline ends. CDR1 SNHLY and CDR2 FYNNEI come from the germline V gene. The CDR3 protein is CASSDALGDQPQHF. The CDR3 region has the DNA TGTGCCAGCAGTGACGCCCTTGGGGATCAGCCCCAGCATTTT. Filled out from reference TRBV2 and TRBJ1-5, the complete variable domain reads EPEVTQTPSHQVTQMGQEVILRCVPISNHLYFYWYRQILGQKVEFLVSFYNNEISEKSEIFDDQFSVERPDGSNFTLKIRSTKLEDSAMYFCASSDALGDQPQHFGDGTRLSIL.